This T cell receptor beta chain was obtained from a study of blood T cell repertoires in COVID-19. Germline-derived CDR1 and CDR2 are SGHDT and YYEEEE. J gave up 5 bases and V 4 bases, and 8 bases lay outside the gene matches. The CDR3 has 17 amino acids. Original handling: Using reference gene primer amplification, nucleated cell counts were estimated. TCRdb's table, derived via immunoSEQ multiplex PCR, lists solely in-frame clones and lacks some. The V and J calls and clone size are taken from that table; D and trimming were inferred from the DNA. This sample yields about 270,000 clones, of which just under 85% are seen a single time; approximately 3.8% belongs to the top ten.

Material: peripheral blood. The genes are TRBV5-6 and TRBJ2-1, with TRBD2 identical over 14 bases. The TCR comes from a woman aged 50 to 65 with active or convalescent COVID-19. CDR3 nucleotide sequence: TGTGCCAGCAGCGAGGAACGGGGACTAGCGGGAGACAATGAGCAGTTCTTC. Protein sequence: CASSEERGLAGDNEQFF.